Following are 21 T cell receptor beta chains from one sample sequenced in a study of cytomegalovirus exposure and HLA in healthy donors. Researchers ran the PCR with 60 Vbeta and 13 Jbeta primers. Using immunoSEQ multiplex PCR, the repertoire was profiled, and TCRdb retains in-frame clones only, with some absent. The sample yields 85,000 to 110,000 clones, 79% seen once. Sequenced material: PBMCs. These receptors were taken from a man aged 45-65 years in good health and CMV-seropositive.

This chain joins TRBV29-1 and TRBJ1-2, with D hard to call. Trimming pared 4 bases from V and 0 bases from J, leaving 21 bases between. The CDR3 has 17 residues. Germline lookup yields CDR1 SQVTM and CDR2 ANQGSEA. The CDR3 nucleotides read TGCAGCGTTGTGGTACCAGCCCGACTGTCAGCTAACTATGGCTACACCTTC. It yields the protein CSVVVPARLSANYGYTF.

This clone has a handful of counts. The rearrangement uses TRBV23-1 and TRBJ1-1; the match to TRBD1 covers 8 bases. TRBV23-1 is an ORF, with its function uncertain. This CDR3 contains 19 residues. The V and J ends lost 2 bases and 0 bases, in that order; junction bases with no gene match: 14. In nucleotides, the CDR3 is TGCGCCAGCAGTCAACCGGGACAGGCATGTAAGTGGGTGAACACTGAAGCTTTCTTT. Its translation: CASSQPGQACKWVNTEAFF.

V usage is TRBV6-5 and J usage is TRBJ2-5; 11 bases fit TRBD1. Trimming removed 2 bases from V and 4 bases from J; junction bases left unmatched: 3. CDR1 and CDR2 (germline): MNHEY, SVGAGI. The CDR3 is 15 residues long. Here the CDR3 reads CASSYGQGARETQYF. CDR3 sequence (DNA): TGTGCCAGCAGTTACGGACAGGGGGCCAGAGAGACCCAGTACTTC.

V and J are TRBV29-1 and TRBJ2-7; 8 bases are a match to TRBD2. V trimming: 6 bases; J trimming: 3 bases; junction bases outside the gene matches: 16. This CDR3 contains 16 residues. Germline assignment: CDR1 SQVTM and CDR2 ANQGSEA. The CDR3 DNA reads as TGCAGCGTCCTCGGCCGGGGCTGGCGGGAGGACTACGAGCAGTACTTC. Protein sequence: CSVLGRGWREDYEQYF.

The gene calls are TRBV7-9 and TRBJ2-2, with D perhaps matching TRBD1 (6 bases). The germline V gene encodes CDR1 SEHNR and CDR2 FQNEAQ (reference sequence). Trimming removed 0 bases at V and 4 bases at J, with 12 bases between. The length of the CDR3 is 16 residues. CDR3 protein: CASSLAPTGSTGELFF. The CDR3 DNA reads as TGTGCCAGCAGCTTAGCCCCTACAGGGTCCACCGGGGAGCTGTTTTTT.

V and J are TRBV28 and TRBJ1-5; D is perhaps TRBD1 (6 bases). The CDR3 sequence is 14 residues long. Looked up from germline, CDR1 is MDHEN and CDR2 is SYDVKM. V lost 7 bases and J 3 bases, leaving 13 bases between the germline ends. CDR3 protein: CASNRGAINQPQHF. The CDR3 DNA sequence: TGTGCCAGCAATCGGGGGGCGATCAATCAGCCCCAGCATTTT. The full variable domain, with the rest looked up from reference TRBV28 and TRBJ1-5, is DVKVTQSSRYLVKRTGEKVFLECVQDMDHENMFWYRQDPGLGLRLIYFSYDVKMKEKGDIPEGYSVSREKKERFSLILESASTNQTSMYLCASNRGAINQPQHFGDGTRLSIL.

Within the sample, this clone is medium-sized. The chain uses TRBV6-1 and TRBJ2-1; 7 bases are shared with TRBD2. The CDR3 runs 15 residues. Germline loops: CDR1 MNHNS, CDR2 SASEGT. The junction had 0 bases not matched to a gene; V was cut back by 0 bases and J by 1 base. CDR3 residues: CASSEAGGSYNEQFF. The CDR3 DNA sequence: TGTGCCAGCAGTGAAGCGGGAGGGTCCTACAATGAGCAGTTCTTC.

J is TRBJ1-5 and V is TRBV19; 8 nucleotides agree with TRBD1. This CDR3 has 17 residues. Germline trimming cut 5 bases from V and 1 base from J; bases unmatched to any gene: 10. Germline V gives CDR1 LNHDA, CDR2 SQIVND (reference sequence). CDR3 DNA: TGTGCCAGTAGTTGGTTACAGGGGGGGACAAGCAATCAGCCCCAGCATTTT. Translated: CASSWLQGGTSNQPQHF. The full variable domain, completed using reference TRBV19 and TRBJ1-5, is DGGITQSPKYLFRKEGQNVTLSCEQNLNHDAMYWYRQDPGQGLRLIYYSQIVNDFQKGDIAEGYSVSREKKESFPLTVTSAQKNPTAFYLCASSWLQGGTSNQPQHFGDGTRLSIL.

The genes are TRBV28 and TRBJ1-5, with D maybe TRBD1 (5 bases). CDR3 length: 14 amino acids. The germline V gene encodes CDR1 MDHEN and CDR2 SYDVKM. Trimming removed 6 bases from V and 6 bases from J, with 15 bases in between. The CDR3 region is CASSPPGSGQPQHF. Written as DNA, the CDR3 is TGTGCCAGCAGCCCCCCAGGGTCGGGTCAGCCCCAGCATTTT.

The rearrangement joins TRBV7-9 to TRBJ2-7; TRBD1 is a possible D gene (6 bases). The V gene lost 1 base and the J gene lost 7 bases, with 11 bases spanning the gap. CDR1 and CDR2 from the germline V gene are SEHNR and FQNEAQ (reference sequence). This CDR3 region has 13 residues. CDR3 amino acids: CASSLEVGQEQYF. The CDR3 bases are TGTGCCAGCAGCTTAGAGGTCGGACAGGAGCAGTACTTC.

The V call is TRBV5-1, the J call TRBJ1-2; D gene unclear. This CDR3 region has 14 residues. V was trimmed by 4 bases and J by 1 base, leaving 11 bases between them. The V gene's germline CDR1 is SGHRS and CDR2 YFSETQ. CDR3 loop: CASSLTGVNYGYTF. DNA of the CDR3: TGCGCCAGCAGCCTAACGGGAGTTAACTATGGCTACACCTTC. The full variable domain, completed using reference TRBV5-1 and TRBJ1-2, is KAGVTQTPRYLIKTRGQQVTLSCSPISGHRSVSWYQQTPGQGLQFLFEYFSETQRNKGNFPGRFSGRQFSNSRSEMNVSTLELGDSALYLCASSLTGVNYGYTFGSGTRLTVV.

This clone was seen a handful of times. The rearrangement uses TRBV7-8 and TRBJ1-5; the match to TRBD1 covers 7 bases. The CDR3 runs to 14 residues. Germline assignment: CDR1 SGHVS and CDR2 FQNEAQ. V shed 4 bases, J shed 2 bases, and the junction held 2 bases outside the gene matches. This chain's CDR3 is CASSYGQGNQPQHF. As DNA, the CDR3 is TGTGCCAGCAGCTACGGACAGGGCAATCAGCCCCAGCATTTT.

The chain uses TRBV28 and TRBJ2-2, with a weak D call TRBD1 (5 bases). The CDR3 is 12 amino acids. The V end was cut by 8 bases, the J end by 5 bases, with 9 bases between. Germline V gives CDR1 MDHEN, CDR2 SYDVKM. This CDR3 is CASVRTTGELFF. CDR3 DNA: TGTGCCAGCGTCCGGACAACCGGGGAGCTGTTTTTT.

V and J are TRBV6-6 and TRBJ2-7; 7 nucleotides line up with TRBD1. The V and J ends lost 6 bases and 0 bases, in that order; junction bases with no gene match: 8. From germline, CDR1 is MNHNY and CDR2 SVGAGI (reference sequence). The CDR3 extends over 15 amino acids. The CDR3 DNA reads as TGTGCCAGCAGAGAGACAGGGTCCCTCTCCTACGAGCAGTACTTC. Protein product: CASRETGSLSYEQYF.

V is TRBV19 and J is TRBJ2-5; 14 bases are shared with TRBD2. Unmatched junction bases numbered 3, after V lost 6 bases and J lost 0 bases. Germline V gives CDR1 LNHDA, CDR2 SQIVND (reference sequence). This CDR3 comprises 16 residues. The CDR3 DNA reads TGTGCCAGTAGAAGGACTAGCGGGAGGCACCAAGAGACCCAGTACTTC. It translates to CASRRTSGRHQETQYF.

V usage is TRBV7-2 and J usage is TRBJ2-1, with 9 bases matching TRBD2. This CDR3 has 16 residues. The germline V gene has CDR1 SGHTA and CDR2 FQGNSA. J was trimmed by 3 bases and V by 5 bases; bases with no gene match: 8. The CDR3 DNA follows: TGTGCCAGCAGCCGTGGGACTAGCAGTCACTACAATGAGCAGTTCTTC. As protein: CASSRGTSSHYNEQFF.

The chain recombines TRBV14 with TRBJ2-1, with 10 bases identical to TRBD2. The CDR3 is 18 residues long. Germline V lookup: CDR1 SGHDN, CDR2 FVKESK. V was pared by 3 bases and J by 7 bases, with 15 bases of the junction left unmatched. CDR3 loop: CASSHHALSGRFLNEQFF. In DNA, the CDR3 is TGTGCCAGCAGCCATCACGCCCTTAGCGGGAGGTTTTTGAATGAGCAGTTCTTC.

In this sample, this clone turned up a few times. The chain employs TRBV6-1 and TRBJ2-7; no clear D. V was shortened by 2 bases and J by 0 bases, with 11 bases between the two germline ends. The length of the CDR3 is 15 residues. In germline, CDR1 is MNHNS, CDR2 SASEGT. For the CDR3, the DNA is TGTGCCAGCAGTGAATTTCCGGGTGTCTCCTACGAGCAGTACTTC. Translation: CASSEFPGVSYEQYF.

The chain carries TRBV5-1 and TRBJ2-3, with D maybe TRBD1 (5 bases). V gave up 0 bases and J gave up 0 bases, with 11 bases separating them. There are 16 residues in the CDR3. CDR1 and CDR2 (germline): SGHRS, YFSETQ. CDR3 sequence: CASSLGQTISTDTQYF. For the CDR3, the DNA is TGCGCCAGCAGCTTGGGACAGACAATTAGCACAGATACGCAGTATTTT.

This chain links TRBV5-1 with TRBJ2-3; 9 bases are a match to TRBD2. The CDR3 covers 18 residues. Germline trimming cut 4 bases from V and 4 bases from J; bases unmatched to any gene: 16. CDR1 and CDR2 (germline): SGHRS, YFSETQ. The CDR3 DNA follows: TGCGCCAGCAGCCCCCGGCTAGCGGGAAGGAATTATGCAGATACGCAGTATTTT. This sequence encodes CASSPRLAGRNYADTQYF. The whole variable domain, remainder taken from reference TRBV5-1 and TRBJ2-3, is KAGVTQTPRYLIKTRGQQVTLSCSPISGHRSVSWYQQTPGQGLQFLFEYFSETQRNKGNFPGRFSGRQFSNSRSEMNVSTLELGDSALYLCASSPRLAGRNYADTQYFGPGTRLTVL.

This clone has more than one count but fewer than ten. V is TRBV10-3 and J is TRBJ2-5; maybe TRBD1 (6 bases). Trimming took off 2 bases at V and 2 bases at J, with 9 bases between the two ends. This CDR3 spans 14 amino acids. From germline, CDR1 is ENHRY and CDR2 SYGVKD. In DNA, the CDR3 is TGTGCCATCAGTGAGGGGGACAATCAAGAGACCCAGTACTTC. Its translation is CAISEGDNQETQYF.